One and the same sample provided the 31 T cell receptor beta chains below, sequenced in a study of T cell responses to AZD1222 COVID-19 vaccine. Method: immunoSEQ multiplex PCR; TCRdb's copy keeps in-frame clones and lacks some. The table shows some 120,000 clones, with about 90% occurring only once. Sequencing was performed on peripheral blood, taken 28 days after the second AZD1222 dose. The receptors stem from an adult who received the AZD1222 COVID-19 vaccine.

V and J are TRBV7-2 and TRBJ2-7, with D uncertain. Germline V gene data show CDR1 as SGHTA and CDR2 as FQGNSA. The CDR3 spans 13 residues. Trimming shortened V by 5 bases and J by 7 bases, and 15 bases separated the two germline ends. Here the CDR3 reads CASSREISEEQYF. As DNA, the CDR3 is TGTGCCAGCAGCCGCGAGATCTCGGAAGAGCAGTACTTC.

The V call is TRBV6-5, the J call TRBJ2-7; D may be TRBD1 (5 bases). V lost 7 bases and J lost 7, with 14 bases in between. From germline, CDR1 is MNHEY and CDR2 SVGAGI. This CDR3 spans 12 amino acids. The chain's CDR3 is CASTDRALEQYF. The CDR3 bases are TGTGCCAGCACCGACAGAGCTTTAGAGCAGTACTTC.

CDR3 amino acids: CAWSVGNEQFF. The CDR3 DNA reads as TGTGCCTGGAGTGTGGGAAATGAGCAGTTCTTC. The chain uses TRBV30 and TRBJ2-1; D gene unclear. The CDR3 spans 11 residues. Trimming cost V 0 bases and J 7 bases, with 4 bases left between them. Germline CDR1 is GTSNPN and CDR2 is SVGIG (reference sequence). The full variable domain, with the rest looked up from reference TRBV30 and TRBJ2-1, is SQTIHQWPATLVQPVGSPLSLECTVEGTSNPNLYWYRQAAGRGLQLLFYSVGIGQISSEVPQNLSASRPQDRQFILSSKKLLLSDSGFYLCAWSVGNEQFFGPGTRLTVL.

To note about this clone: Other nucleotide sequences in the sample specify the same CDR3. V is TRBV10-2 and J is TRBJ1-2, with D possibly TRBD1 on 6 matching bases. Per the germline V gene, CDR1 is WSHSY and CDR2 is SAAADI. Trimming pared 6 bases from V and 5 bases from J, leaving 10 bases between. This CDR3 is 12 amino acids long. The CDR3 region is CASSPGEYGYTF. The CDR3, as DNA: TGCGCCAGCAGCCCAGGGGAGTATGGCTACACCTTC.

J is TRBJ2-3 and V is TRBV2, with 8 nucleotides matching TRBD2. This CDR3 contains 16 residues. V lost 3 bases to trimming and J lost 1 base; unmatched junction nucleotides: 6. The V gene's germline CDR1 is SNHLY and CDR2 FYNNEI. The CDR3 DNA sequence: TGTGCCAGCAGTGACGGGGGGGCTAGCGGCACAGATACGCAGTATTTT. Its translation is CASSDGGASGTDTQYF.

The genes are TRBV3-1 (or the pseudogene TRBV3-2) and TRBJ2-3; D unclear. Germline CDR1 and CDR2: LGHDT and YNNKEL (reference sequence). Trimming shortened V by 4 bases and J by 0 bases, and 8 bases separated the two germline ends. This CDR3 has 14 residues. CDR3 in amino acids: CASSPSGSTDTQYF. In nucleotides, the CDR3 is TGTGCCAGCAGCCCGTCCGGCAGCACAGATACGCAGTATTTT.

The rearrangement uses TRBV6-1 and TRBJ2-3; 8 bases fit TRBD2. The CDR3 runs 14 residues. Germline values: CDR1 MNHNS, CDR2 SASEGT. Losses at the gene ends were 7 bases for V and 0 bases for J; bases not matched to a gene: 3. The CDR3 here is CASTGGGSTDTQYF. Here the CDR3 DNA reads TGTGCCAGCACCGGGGGGGGGAGCACAGATACGCAGTATTTT.

V and J are TRBV3-1 (or the pseudogene TRBV3-2) and TRBJ1-2; D gene ambiguous. The CDR3 is made up of 14 amino acids. V lost 5 bases to trimming and J lost 4 bases, with 14 bases between them. The germline V gene has CDR1 LGHDT and CDR2 YNNKEL (reference sequence). The CDR3 here is CASSSYVGVYGYTF. CDR3 in DNA: TGTGCCAGCAGCTCATATGTGGGAGTCTATGGCTACACCTTC.

This clone was seen a few times. The rearrangement uses TRBV6-5 and TRBJ1-6; no reliable D call. The CDR3 consists of 15 residues. V lost 0 bases, J lost 10 bases, and 13 bases lay in between. Germline CDR1 reads MNHEY; CDR2 reads SVGAGI. This CDR3 reads CASSYSPTGLSPLHF. DNA of the CDR3: TGTGCCAGCAGTTACTCACCGACGGGATTGTCACCCCTCCACTTT.

The V call is TRBV15, the J call TRBJ2-5; tentatively, D is TRBD1 (5 bases). Germline V lookup: CDR1 LNHNV, CDR2 YYDKDF (reference sequence). Trimming cost V 1 base and J 2 bases, with 8 bases left between them. The CDR3 covers 14 residues. CDR3 region: CATSRGGSQETQYF. The CDR3 DNA is TGTGCCACCAGCAGAGGGGGCAGTCAAGAGACCCAGTACTTC.

This chain links TRBV5-6 with TRBJ2-7; possibly TRBD1 for D (5 bases). V was clipped by 1 base and J by 3 bases, with 14 bases between them. CDR1 and CDR2 (germline): SGHDT, YYEEEE. The CDR3 loop spans 15 amino acids. The CDR3 loop reads CASSLNRRPDYEQYF. The DNA for the CDR3 is TGTGCCAGCAGCTTGAACAGGCGGCCAGACTACGAGCAGTACTTC.

The chain combines TRBV10-3 with TRBJ2-7; maybe TRBD1 (6 bases). Trimming took 7 bases from V and 6 from J, leaving 10 bases between them. This CDR3 region has 11 residues. The germline CDR1 and CDR2 sequences are ENHRY and SYGVKD. The CDR3 nucleotides read TGTGCCATCACGGTAGGGGGCGAGCAGTACTTC. Its protein is CAITVGGEQYF.

The chain couples TRBV5-1 to TRBJ2-3, with TRBD1 matching 7 bases. Germline V gene data show CDR1 as SGHRS and CDR2 as YFSETQ. V shed 0 bases, J shed 3 bases, and the junction held 4 bases outside the gene matches. The CDR3 has 15 residues. CDR3 region: CASSLGATGTDTQYF. As DNA, the CDR3 is TGCGCCAGCAGCTTGGGGGCGACAGGGACAGATACGCAGTATTTT.

V gene TRBV6-1 combines with J gene TRBJ2-3; 11 nucleotides agree with TRBD2. The CDR3 has 17 residues. The germline gives CDR1 MNHNS, CDR2 SASEGT. The V gene end was trimmed by 1 base and the J gene end by 7 bases; junction bases not matched to a gene: 10. This CDR3 reads CASSEGTTSGRGYTQYF. The CDR3 DNA reads as TGTGCCAGCAGTGAAGGGACCACTAGCGGGAGAGGTTATACGCAGTATTTT.

This rearrangement joins TRBV18 to TRBJ2-3; the D gene is possibly TRBD2 (5 bases). The CDR3 runs 15 residues. V dropped 2 bases and J dropped 0 bases, with 9 bases sitting between them. Germline V gene sequence: CDR1 KGHSH, CDR2 LQKENI. The CDR3 spells CASSPTEASTDTQYF. In nucleotides, the CDR3 is TGTGCCAGCTCACCAACGGAGGCTAGCACAGATACGCAGTATTTT.

The V and J genes are TRBV12-3 or TRBV12-4 and TRBJ2-4; D is unclear. The CDR3 sequence is 13 residues long. V was cut by 3 bases and J by 4 bases, with 7 bases left in between. The CDR3 DNA reads TGTGCCAGCAGTTTTTGGGCGAAAAACATTCAGTACTTC. It specifies CASSFWAKNIQYF.

CDR3 residues: CASSEAAEYYGYTF. CDR3 DNA: TGTGCCAGCAGTGAAGCGGCAGAATACTATGGCTACACCTTC. The V and J genes are TRBV2 and TRBJ1-2; D is undetermined. V lost 0 bases to trimming and J lost 3 bases, with 8 bases between them. The germline gives CDR1 SNHLY, CDR2 FYNNEI. CDR3 length equals 14 residues.

This clone was counted a few times. The J gene is TRBJ2-3, the V gene TRBV6-4; TRBD1 matches at 11 bases. V shed 7 bases, J shed 6 bases, and the junction held 9 bases outside the gene matches. This CDR3 is 15 amino acids long. The germline V gene has CDR1 MRHNA and CDR2 SNTAGT. The CDR3 protein is CASTRTGGAGDTQYF. As DNA, the CDR3 is TGTGCCAGCACCCGGACAGGGGGCGCAGGTGATACGCAGTATTTT.

This clone has a handful of counts. The genes are TRBV7-9 and TRBJ2-3, with 9 bases that match TRBD1. CDR3 length: 15 amino acids. The germline V gene encodes CDR1 SEHNR and CDR2 FQNEAQ (reference sequence). V trimming: 5 bases; J trimming: 4 bases; junction bases outside the gene matches: 7. CDR3 sequence (DNA): TGTGCCAGCAGCCCGGGACAGGGCTTCCCAGATACGCAGTATTTT. Amino acids: CASSPGQGFPDTQYF.

The CDR3 sequence: CARKQGLNSPLHF. The CDR3 DNA reads as TGTGCCAGGAAGCAGGGCCTTAATTCACCCCTCCACTTT. V usage is TRBV27 and J usage is TRBJ1-6, with a weak D call TRBD1 (5 bases). With 9 bases removed from V and 6 bases from J, the gap between germline ends came to 12 bases. Germline assignment: CDR1 MNHEY and CDR2 SMNVEV (reference sequence). This CDR3 has 13 residues.

The rearrangement joins TRBV4-1 to TRBJ2-7, with 8 positions matching TRBD2. The ends lost 1 base at V and 1 base at J; junction bases unmatched: 6. The CDR3 covers 16 residues. Germline V gives CDR1 MGHRA, CDR2 YSYEKL. The CDR3 is CASSQAPSGYSYEQYF. For the CDR3, the DNA is TGCGCCAGCAGCCAAGCCCCTAGCGGGTATTCCTACGAGCAGTACTTC.

The rearrangement uses TRBV5-1 and TRBJ2-3, with 8 nucleotides matching TRBD2. The germline V gene has CDR1 SGHRS and CDR2 YFSETQ. V shed 0 bases and J 0 bases; nucleotides not matched to a gene: 3. The CDR3 runs to 16 residues. CDR3 coding DNA: TGCGCCAGCAGCTTGGTGAGCGGGAGAAGCACAGATACGCAGTATTTT. Encoded protein: CASSLVSGRSTDTQYF.

The chain combines TRBV19 with TRBJ1-2; D is uncertain. Looked up from germline, CDR1 is LNHDA and CDR2 is SQIVND (reference sequence). The CDR3 has 12 residues. V dropped 4 bases and J dropped 7 bases, with 10 bases sitting between them. Here the CDR3 reads CASSTPQSGYTF. The CDR3 DNA is TGTGCCAGTAGTACTCCGCAGAGTGGCTACACCTTC.

CDR3 in amino acids: CASSYGQLTGELFF. CDR3 sequence (DNA): TGTGCCAGCAGTTACGGGCAGCTCACCGGGGAGCTGTTTTTT. V usage is TRBV6-5 and J usage is TRBJ2-2; D ambiguous. Germline V gives CDR1 MNHEY, CDR2 SVGAGI. V was clipped by 2 bases and J by 4 bases, with 8 bases between them. The CDR3 runs 14 residues.

The chain employs TRBV11-3 and TRBJ1-1; perhaps TRBD1 as D (5 bases). The length of the CDR3 is 15 residues. The V and J ends lost 1 base and 3 bases respectively, with 12 bases between them. Germline lookup yields CDR1 SGHNT and CDR2 YENEEA. This CDR3 is CASSLGGVGDTEAFF. DNA for the CDR3: TGTGCCAGCAGCTTAGGAGGCGTGGGGGACACTGAAGCTTTCTTT.

V is TRBV7-9 and J is TRBJ2-7; 7 bases align to TRBD1. The CDR3 contains 14 residues. Germline V gene lookup returns CDR1 SEHNR and CDR2 FQNEAQ (reference sequence). V lost 0 bases to trimming and J lost 3 bases; unmatched junction nucleotides: 2. The CDR3 DNA reads as TGTGCCAGCAGCTTAGCGGACAGGCGCTACGAGCAGTACTTC. Amino acids: CASSLADRRYEQYF.

In its sample, this clone was seen a few times. The rearrangement joins TRBV2 to TRBJ1-2; TRBD1 aligns across 8 bases. The CDR3 contains 14 residues. In germline, CDR1 is SNHLY, CDR2 FYNNEI. The V segment lost 4 bases and the J segment 2 bases; nucleotides outside the gene matches: 3. CDR3 bases: TGTGCCAGCAGTGGGCAGGGGGCAAACTATGGCTACACCTTC. Residues: CASSGQGANYGYTF.

V gene TRBV7-6 combines with J gene TRBJ2-5; D is possibly TRBD1 (6 bases). Germline assignment: CDR1 SGHVS and CDR2 FNYEAQ. CDR3 length equals 16 residues. Trimming took off 3 bases at V and 5 bases at J, with 19 bases between the two ends. The chain's CDR3 is CASSFSPYRGSETQYF. In DNA form, the CDR3 reads TGTGCCAGCAGCTTTTCCCCCTATAGGGGGTCGGAGACCCAGTACTTC. Drawing the rest from reference TRBV7-6 and TRBJ2-5, the complete variable domain is GAGVSQSPRYKVTKRGQDVALRCDPISGHVSLYWYRQALGQGPEFLTYFNYEAQQDKSGLPNDRFSAERPEGSISTLTIQRTEQRDSAMYRCASSFSPYRGSETQYFGPGTRLLVL.

The chain couples TRBV13 to TRBJ2-3; 8 nucleotides align to TRBD2. Germline-derived CDR1 and CDR2 are PRHDT and FYEKMQ (reference sequence). The CDR3 is made up of 16 amino acids. Losses at the gene ends were 4 bases for V and 4 bases for J; bases not matched to a gene: 10. The CDR3 nucleotides read TGTGCCAGCAGCTCACTAGCGGAAAAAGGCGCAGATACGCAGTATTTT. This sequence encodes CASSSLAEKGADTQYF.

This chain uses TRBV19 with TRBJ1-2; D is unclear. This CDR3 contains 13 residues. Trimming shortened V by 5 bases and J by 4 bases, and 11 bases separated the two germline ends. Germline V gives CDR1 LNHDA, CDR2 SQIVND (reference sequence). In DNA, the CDR3 is TGTGCCAGTAGTCTCGAGGAGGGCTATGGCTACACCTTC. As protein: CASSLEEGYGYTF. Full variable domain (rest looked up from reference TRBV19 and TRBJ1-2): DGGITQSPKYLFRKEGQNVTLSCEQNLNHDAMYWYRQDPGQGLRLIYYSQIVNDFQKGDIAEGYSVSREKKESFPLTVTSAQKNPTAFYLCASSLEEGYGYTFGSGTRLTVV.

The chain couples TRBV4-1 to TRBJ2-7; 7 nucleotides agree with TRBD1. Germline CDR1 MGHRA, CDR2 YSYEKL. The CDR3 spans 17 residues. The V gene end was trimmed by 0 bases and the J gene end by 4 bases; junction bases not matched to a gene: 12. CDR3 sequence reads: CASSQEVQGPRRYEQYF. CDR3 DNA sequence: TGCGCCAGCAGCCAAGAGGTACAGGGGCCCCGGAGGTACGAGCAGTACTTC.